This T cell receptor beta chain was documented in a study of regulatory T cells in long-lasting Graves disease. This clonotype was seen at least ten times. The time point here: newly diagnosed GD, antithyroid drugs for less than 3 months. PBMC-derived RNA was used for the TCR library. Investigators report Graves' disease was diagnosed under American Thyroid Association guidelines. Germline V gene lookup returns CDR1 SGHNT and CDR2 YYREEE (reference sequence). This CDR3 has 15 residues. Between the trimmed V and J ends, which lost 2 bases and 2 bases, there was a span of 14 bases. In building TCR beta libraries, iRepertoire HTBI primers were used together with Arm-PCR of CDR3 regions. MiXCR, run by TCRdb on the multiplex PCR reads, gives a single entry per CDR3 protein. The sample holds 250,000 or so distinct CDR3 sequences, around 20% seen once.

The chain couples TRBV5-4 to TRBJ2-7, with D unclear. The specimen comprised peripheral blood mononuclear cells (PBMCs), sampled at new diagnosis, from a patient treated with antithyroid drugs. The clonotype originates from a female donor with Graves disease. The CDR3 reads CASSLGDQPPYEQYF. In DNA form, the CDR3 reads TGTGCCAGCAGCTTAGGAGACCAACCCCCCTACGAGCAGTACTTC.